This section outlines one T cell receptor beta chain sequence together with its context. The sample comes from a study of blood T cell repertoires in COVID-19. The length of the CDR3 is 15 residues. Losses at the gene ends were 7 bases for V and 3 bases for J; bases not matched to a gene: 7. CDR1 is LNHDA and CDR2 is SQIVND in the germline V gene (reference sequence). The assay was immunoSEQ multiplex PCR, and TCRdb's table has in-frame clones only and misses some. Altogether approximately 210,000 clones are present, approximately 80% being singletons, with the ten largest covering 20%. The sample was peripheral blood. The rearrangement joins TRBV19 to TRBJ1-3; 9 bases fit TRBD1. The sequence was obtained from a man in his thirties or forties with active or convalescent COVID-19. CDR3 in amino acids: CASTTTGGGGNTIYF. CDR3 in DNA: TGTGCCAGTACCACTACAGGGGGCGGTGGAAACACCATATATTTT.